These 26 T cell receptor beta chains were sequenced from one sample in a study of T cell responses to AZD1222 COVID-19 vaccine. The method was immunoSEQ multiplex PCR; TCRdb's version includes in-frame clones alone and lacks a portion of them. The sample records more than 120,000 clones, approximately 91% being singletons. The material sequenced was peripheral blood, taken 28 days after the second dose of the MenACWY control vaccine. The receptors come from an adult who received the MenACWY meningococcal vaccine as a control.

V and J are TRBV7-2 and TRBJ2-5; D possibly corresponds to TRBD2 (6 bases). CDR3 size: 16 residues. Germline CDR1 reads SGHTA; CDR2 reads FQGNSA. The V end lost 5 bases, the J end lost 4 bases, and 20 bases lay between the germline ends. In DNA, the CDR3 is TGTGCCAGCAGCCCCTGGGGAGGACTGATTCTAGAGACCCAGTACTTC. This sequence encodes CASSPWGGLILETQYF.

This chain links TRBV7-2 with TRBJ1-2, with D hard to call. This CDR3 is 12 amino acids long. Trimming pared 2 bases from V and 6 bases from J, leaving 7 bases between. CDR1 and CDR2 (germline): SGHTA, FQGNSA. CDR3 coding DNA: TGTGCCAGCAGCTTATCTTCGGATGGCTACACCTTC. Residues: CASSLSSDGYTF. Full variable domain (rest looked up from reference TRBV7-2 and TRBJ1-2): GAGVSQSPSNKVTEKGKDVELRCDPISGHTALYWYRQSLGQGLEFLIYFQGNSAPDKSGLPSDRFSAERTGGSVSTLTIQRTQQEDSAVYLCASSLSSDGYTFGSGTRLTVV.

The chain recombines TRBV11-2 with TRBJ2-3; 11 positions agree with TRBD2. Trimming took 6 bases from V and 1 from J; bases not matched to a gene: 3. The CDR3 extends over 15 amino acids. In germline, CDR1 is SGHAT, CDR2 FQNNGV. CDR3 sequence (DNA): TGTGCCAGCAGGGGGACTAGCGGCCGCACAGATACGCAGTATTTT. It specifies CASRGTSGRTDTQYF.

This chain uses TRBV6-6 with TRBJ2-5, with 8 nucleotides matching TRBD1. The V gene end was trimmed by 6 bases and the J gene end by 1 base; junction bases not matched to a gene: 1. The V gene's germline CDR1 is MNHNY and CDR2 SVGAGI (reference sequence). The CDR3 length is 13 residues. The CDR3 nucleotides are TGTGCCAGCAGGGACAGGGCCCAAGAGACCCAGTACTTC. It encodes CASRDRAQETQYF.

The chain carries TRBV9 and TRBJ2-5, with D possibly matching TRBD2 (7 bases). Germline V gene data show CDR1 as SGDLS and CDR2 as YYNGEE. This CDR3 is built from 15 residues. Trimming cost V 4 bases and J 4 bases, with 17 bases left between them. The CDR3 loop is CASSLAGAPGETQYF. CDR3 sequence (DNA): TGTGCCAGCAGCTTGGCGGGGGCTCCAGGAGAGACCCAGTACTTC.

The chain links TRBV28 to TRBJ2-1; 9 bases are a match to TRBD2. Germline V gives CDR1 MDHEN, CDR2 SYDVKM. With V trimmed by 2 bases and J by 9 bases, 5 bases remained unmatched. The CDR3 runs 14 residues. CDR3 coding DNA: TGTGCCAGCAGTTTAGGCGGGAGGGCCTTTGAGCAGTTCTTC. This sequence encodes CASSLGGRAFEQFF.

The chain carries TRBV6-2 or TRBV6-3 and TRBJ2-3; TRBD1 agrees at 7 bases. J gave up 4 bases and V 2 bases, and 12 bases lay outside the gene matches. CDR1 and CDR2 from the germline V gene are MNHEY and SVGEGT. The CDR3 length is 17 residues. The CDR3 sequence: CASSYGGERGRADTQYF. CDR3 DNA sequence: TGTGCCAGCAGTTACGGCGGAGAAAGGGGGCGAGCAGATACGCAGTATTTT.

The chain employs TRBV19 and TRBJ1-4, with 7 bases fitting TRBD1. V lost 6 bases to trimming and J lost 10 bases; unmatched junction nucleotides: 11. Germline CDR1 reads LNHDA; CDR2 reads SQIVND (reference sequence). This CDR3 has 14 residues. CDR3 sequence: CASRPGQGVGKLFF. As DNA, the CDR3 is TGTGCCAGTAGACCTGGGCAGGGGGTAGGAAAACTGTTTTTT.

The chain carries TRBV18 and TRBJ1-4; the D is unclear. Germline values: CDR1 KGHSH, CDR2 LQKENI. V lost 6 bases to trimming and J lost 13 bases, with 27 bases between them. This CDR3 is 16 amino acids long. CDR3 residues: CASSNSPGVSFGVLFF. The CDR3, as DNA: TGTGCCAGCTCGAACTCACCCGGGGTCTCGTTCGGGGTACTGTTTTTT.

This clone was seen a single time. The V call is TRBV7-8, the J call TRBJ2-1; TRBD2 might be the D (6 bases). V dropped 2 bases and J dropped 7 bases, with 21 bases sitting between them. Germline V gene lookup returns CDR1 SGHVS and CDR2 FQNEAQ. The CDR3 consists of 17 residues. The CDR3 DNA is TGTGCCAGCAGCTTACGGGGGACGCTCAAGGGTGGGAATGAGCAGTTCTTC. This translates into CASSLRGTLKGGNEQFF.

The chain is built from TRBV28 and TRBJ2-3; 9 positions match TRBD2. The V and J ends lost 3 bases and 4 bases, in that order; junction bases with no gene match: 5. This CDR3 is built from 15 residues. The germline V gene has CDR1 MDHEN and CDR2 SYDVKM. As DNA, the CDR3 is TGTGCCAGCAGTTTCGGCGGGAGGGCCGCAGATACGCAGTATTTT. Translating it yields CASSFGGRAADTQYF.

J is TRBJ1-6 and V is TRBV27; D ambiguous. The CDR3 consists of 12 residues. Per germline, CDR1 MNHEY and CDR2 SMNVEV (reference sequence). Trimming shortened V by 4 bases and J by 7 bases, and 5 bases separated the two germline ends. Here the CDR3 DNA reads TGTGCCAGCAGTTCCCAAAATTCACCCCTCCACTTT. Its translation: CASSSQNSPLHF.

The chain links TRBV15 to TRBJ1-6; D unclear. The V end was cut by 0 bases, the J end by 9 bases, with 6 bases between. This CDR3 region has 13 residues. The V gene's germline CDR1 is LNHNV and CDR2 YYDKDF (reference sequence). CDR3: CATSREVSSPLHF. As DNA, the CDR3 is TGTGCCACCAGCAGAGAGGTCAGTTCACCCCTCCACTTT.

V and J are TRBV28 and TRBJ1-6; no reliable D call. Per germline, CDR1 MDHEN and CDR2 SYDVKM. The CDR3 is 15 amino acids. With 3 bases removed from V and 8 bases from J, the gap between germline ends came to 14 bases. This CDR3 is CASSFLIVGDSPLHF. Written as DNA, the CDR3 is TGTGCCAGCAGTTTCTTAATCGTTGGGGATTCACCCCTCCACTTT.

As for this clone: The germline gene is not matched at one end of the junction; a read error may be the cause. This rearrangement joins TRBV23-1 to TRBJ2-2; a possible D gene is TRBD2 (5 bases). TRBV23-1 is flagged as an ORF with uncertain function. This CDR3 spans 16 amino acids. The CDR3 loop reads CASSQSKTVKHRGAVF. The CDR3 DNA follows: TGCGCCAGCAGTCAATCGAAGACGGTCAAACACCGGGGAGCTGTTTTT.

This clone showed up just a few times. The gene calls are TRBV24-1 and TRBJ2-3; no definite D call. Trimming left V 1 base short and J 3 bases short, with 16 bases between. CDR3 length: 17 residues. The germline V gene has CDR1 KGHDR and CDR2 SFDVKD. Here the CDR3 reads CATSDFQALGRTDTQYF. The CDR3 DNA reads as TGTGCCACCAGTGATTTTCAGGCCCTAGGGCGGACAGATACGCAGTATTTT.

The chain couples TRBV2 to TRBJ2-7; 7 bases map to TRBD2. In germline, CDR1 is SNHLY, CDR2 FYNNEI. V dropped 5 bases and J dropped 0; count of bases not matched to a gene: 4. This CDR3 contains 14 residues. CDR3 residues: CASSPGGDSYEQYF. The CDR3 nucleotides are TGTGCCAGCAGTCCGGGGGGAGACTCCTACGAGCAGTACTTC.

The J gene is TRBJ1-2, the V gene TRBV7-9, with TRBD1 matching over 7 bases. Germline loops: CDR1 SEHNR, CDR2 FQNEAQ (reference sequence). The CDR3 contains 14 residues. V shed 5 bases and J 1 base; nucleotides not matched to a gene: 4. The CDR3 bases are TGTGCCAGCAGCCCCCGGGACAGTAACTATGGCTACACCTTC. Translating gives CASSPRDSNYGYTF.

V usage is TRBV4-1 and J usage is TRBJ1-3; 8 bases map to TRBD1. Germline lookup yields CDR1 MGHRA and CDR2 YSYEKL. V shed 4 bases and J 2 bases; nucleotides not matched to a gene: 10. This CDR3 has 17 residues. This CDR3 is CASSREGQGETGNTIYF. The DNA for the CDR3 is TGCGCCAGCAGCCGGGAAGGACAGGGTGAGACTGGAAACACCATATATTTT.

This chain uses TRBV5-1 with TRBJ2-2; 9 bases match TRBD1. Trimming cost V 1 base and J 7 bases; bases outside gene matches: 2. This CDR3 contains 14 residues. Germline CDR1 SGHRS, CDR2 YFSETQ. The CDR3 sequence: CASSLTGGNGELFF. The CDR3 nucleotides read TGCGCCAGCAGCTTGACAGGGGGCAACGGGGAGCTGTTTTTT.

The gene calls are TRBV10-1 and TRBJ2-7; 7 bases map to TRBD1. This CDR3 has 14 amino acids. J was trimmed by 2 bases and V by 6 bases; bases with no gene match: 7. Germline V gives CDR1 WNHNN, CDR2 SYGVQD (reference sequence). CDR3 bases: TGCGCCAGCAGACGCAGGGGGAATCCCTACGAGCAGTACTTC. Its translation: CASRRRGNPYEQYF.

V is TRBV5-5 and J is TRBJ1-3; D unresolved. This CDR3 has 15 amino acids. Trimming removed 5 bases from V and 0 bases from J, with 12 bases in between. Per the germline V gene, CDR1 is SGHKS and CDR2 is YYEKEE (reference sequence). CDR3 DNA sequence: TGTGCCAGCAGTCCTCTTATCTACTCTGGAAACACCATATATTTT. Protein product: CASSPLIYSGNTIYF.

The CDR3 reads CASSLKQGTYTEAFF. Written as DNA, the CDR3 is TGTGCCAGCAGCTTAAAACAGGGGACATACACTGAAGCTTTCTTT. The gene calls are TRBV7-9 and TRBJ1-1; 7 bases align to TRBD1. CDR3 length: 15 amino acids. V shed 2 bases, J shed 3 bases, and the junction held 6 bases outside the gene matches. The germline CDR1 and CDR2 sequences are SEHNR and FQNEAQ (reference sequence).

With respect to this clone: This sample includes further DNA sequences coding for the same CDR3. The chain employs TRBV5-1 and TRBJ2-2; tentative D call: TRBD1 (5 bases). The V end lost 4 bases, the J end lost 1 base, and 8 bases lay between the germline ends. The germline V gene has CDR1 SGHRS and CDR2 YFSETQ. The CDR3 sequence is 14 residues long. The CDR3 is CASSGTGNTGELFF. The CDR3 DNA is TGCGCCAGCAGCGGAACAGGGAACACCGGGGAGCTGTTTTTT.

About this clone: Relative to the germline gene, one junction end is altered; a read error may explain this. V usage is TRBV7-7 and J usage is TRBJ2-5; possible D gene TRBD2, 6 bases. Germline-derived CDR1 and CDR2 are SSHAT and FNYEAQ (reference sequence). The CDR3 totals 15 residues. In DNA form, the CDR3 reads TGTGCTAGCAGCGATATCAGCGGGTGGGAGGAGACCCAGTACTTC. The encoded protein is CASSDISGWEETQYF. The full variable domain, in which reference TRBV7-7 and TRBJ2-5 provide the parts outside the CDR3, is GAGVSQSPRYKVTKRGQDVTLRCDPISSHATLYWYQQALGQGPEFLTYFNYEAQPDKSGLPSDRFSAERPEGSISTLTIQRTEQRDSAMYRCASSDISGWEETQYFGPGTRLLVL.

The J gene is TRBJ2-3, the V gene TRBV5-4, with D perhaps TRBD1 or TRBD2 (5 bases each). The V end was cut by 4 bases, the J end by 2 bases, with 14 bases between. CDR3 length: 15 residues. The germline CDR1 and CDR2 sequences are SGHNT and YYREEE (reference sequence). CDR3 loop: CASSPKLGTTDTQYF. Here the CDR3 DNA reads TGTGCCAGCAGCCCGAAACTAGGGACCACAGATACGCAGTATTTT.